Presented here are 9 T cell receptor beta chains from one specimen sequenced in a study of blood T cells in healthy people across ages. Combining a sample-barcoded 5' primer with a J-beta primer mix, a second PCR ran for about 6 to 12 cycles. One entry per CDR3 protein results from TCRdb running MiXCR on the 5' RACE reads. The table has approximately 880,000 distinct CDR3 sequences, about 48% seen once. Sequenced: blood. The source of these receptors is a man aged 25 to 40 in good health.

This clonotype showed up just a few times. The chain joins TRBV7-2 to TRBJ1-1; a possible D gene is TRBD1 (5 bases). The V and J ends lost 5 bases and 6 bases respectively, with 13 bases between them. Germline-derived CDR1 and CDR2 are SGHTA and FQGNSA. This CDR3 spans 13 amino acids. The CDR3 region has the DNA TGTGCCAGCAGCCAAGGGGCGGGACCTGAAGCTTTCTTT. It yields the protein CASSQGAGPEAFF.

The rearrangement uses TRBV7-2 and TRBJ1-2; D gene ambiguous. V was shortened by 1 base and J by 10 bases, with 10 bases between the two germline ends. CDR1 is SGHTA, CDR2 FQGNSA, per germline. The CDR3 covers 12 residues. CDR3 loop: CASSLEPRNYTF. CDR3 sequence (DNA): TGTGCCAGCAGCTTAGAGCCCAGGAACTACACCTTC.

The chain recombines TRBV5-1 with TRBJ2-5; the match to TRBD1 covers 9 bases. There are 15 residues in the CDR3. CDR1 is SGHRS and CDR2 is YFSETQ in the germline V gene. V lost 0 bases, J lost 5 bases, and 5 bases stayed unmatched. This CDR3 reads CASSLEQGAWETQYF. The CDR3, as DNA: TGCGCCAGCAGCTTGGAACAGGGGGCTTGGGAGACCCAGTACTTC.

The chain recombines TRBV7-8 with TRBJ1-1; 10 bases line up with TRBD1. The V gene's germline CDR1 is SGHVS and CDR2 FQNEAQ. The length of the CDR3 is 18 residues. The junction had 12 bases not matched to a gene; V was cut back by 5 bases and J by 0 bases. This chain's CDR3 is CASSPLTGTGAMNTEAFF. In DNA form, the CDR3 reads TGTGCCAGCAGCCCGCTAACCGGGACAGGGGCAATGAACACTGAAGCTTTCTTT.

There are many counts of this clonotype. The chain employs TRBV15 and TRBJ2-5; D possibly corresponds to TRBD1 (6 bases). V lost 3 bases and J 1 base, leaving 9 bases between the germline ends. The germline V gene has CDR1 LNHNV and CDR2 YYDKDF (reference sequence). There are 14 residues in the CDR3. CDR3 DNA sequence: TGTGCCACCAGCAGTTTGGACAGCCAAGAGACCCAGTACTTC. Its translation: CATSSLDSQETQYF.

This clonotype has only a few counts. The chain employs TRBV20-1 and TRBJ1-6; no clear D. Trimming removed 0 bases from V and 5 bases from J, with 26 bases in between. The CDR3 consists of 20 residues. Germline V lookup: CDR1 DFQATT, CDR2 SNEGSKA (reference sequence). CDR3 nucleotide sequence: TGCAGTGCTAGAGATCACAACCGCGGGAGAGGAAAGGTTGATAATTCACCCCTCCACTTT. This sequence encodes CSARDHNRGRGKVDNSPLHF.

This clonotype was recorded many times. The chain couples TRBV4-1 to TRBJ2-3; D not certain. This CDR3 contains 15 residues. V lost 0 bases and J 2 bases, leaving 9 bases between the germline ends. The germline CDR1 and CDR2 sequences are MGHRA and YSYEKL. The CDR3 nucleotides read TGCGCCAGCAGCCAAGATGACGCCTCCACAGATACGCAGTATTTT. Its protein is CASSQDDASTDTQYF.

The gene calls are TRBV7-2 and TRBJ1-1; unclear D gene. The CDR3 loop spans 13 amino acids. The germline CDR1 and CDR2 sequences are SGHTA and FQGNSA. Trimming took 8 bases from V and 0 from J, leaving 10 bases between them. Here the CDR3 DNA reads TGTGCCAGCGGTGACGTCATGAACACTGAAGCTTTCTTT. Its translation is CASGDVMNTEAFF.

The sample holds a few counts of this clonotype. The chain couples TRBV29-1 to TRBJ1-1; D is unresolved. Germline V gene data show CDR1 as SQVTM and CDR2 as ANQGSEA. With 2 bases removed from V and 0 bases from J, the gap between germline ends came to 7 bases. The CDR3 contains 13 residues. Written as DNA, the CDR3 is TGCAGCGTTGAACGACGGATGAACACTGAAGCTTTCTTT. It encodes CSVERRMNTEAFF.